The clone carrying this TCR beta chain was detected only a few times. The antigen is unknown. The record originates from a study of cytomegalovirus exposure and HLA in healthy donors. Broader study findings: Among donors in an Asian-associated ancestry cluster, a later analysis reportedly found fewer N-insertions than the roughly 700-donor mean.

Germline trimming cut 2 bases from V and 0 bases from J; bases unmatched to any gene: 3. Germline V lookup: CDR1 MNHEY, CDR2 SMNVEV (reference sequence). The CDR3 sequence is 15 residues long. Vbeta (60) and Jbeta (13) primers were used in the PCR. Assay used: immunoSEQ multiplex PCR; TCRdb lists only in-frame clones, some missing. The table lists some 120,000 clones, 15% of them singletons. Sequenced material: PBMCs. The gene calls are TRBV27 and TRBJ1-2, with TRBD1 identical over 7 bases. The receptor was isolated from a woman aged 18-30 years in good health and CMV-seronegative. CDR3 sequence (DNA): TGTGCCAGCAGTTTAACAGGGGCCTCTAACTATGGCTACACCTTC. Protein product: CASSLTGASNYGYTF.